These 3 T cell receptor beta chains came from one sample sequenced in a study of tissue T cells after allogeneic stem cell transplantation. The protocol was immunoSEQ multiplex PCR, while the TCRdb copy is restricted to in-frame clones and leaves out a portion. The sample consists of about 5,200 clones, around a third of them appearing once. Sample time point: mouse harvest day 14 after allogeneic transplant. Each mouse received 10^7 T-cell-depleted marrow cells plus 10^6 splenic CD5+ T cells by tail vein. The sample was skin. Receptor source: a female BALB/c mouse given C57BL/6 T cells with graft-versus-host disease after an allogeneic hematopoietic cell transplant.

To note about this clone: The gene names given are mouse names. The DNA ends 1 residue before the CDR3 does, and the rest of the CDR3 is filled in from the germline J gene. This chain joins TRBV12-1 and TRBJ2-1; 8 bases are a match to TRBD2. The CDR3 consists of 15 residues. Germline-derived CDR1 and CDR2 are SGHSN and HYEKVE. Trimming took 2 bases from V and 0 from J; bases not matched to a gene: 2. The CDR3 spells CASSQTGGNYAEQFF. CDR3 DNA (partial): TGTGCCAGCTCTCAAACTGGGGGTAACTATGCTGAGCAGTTC.

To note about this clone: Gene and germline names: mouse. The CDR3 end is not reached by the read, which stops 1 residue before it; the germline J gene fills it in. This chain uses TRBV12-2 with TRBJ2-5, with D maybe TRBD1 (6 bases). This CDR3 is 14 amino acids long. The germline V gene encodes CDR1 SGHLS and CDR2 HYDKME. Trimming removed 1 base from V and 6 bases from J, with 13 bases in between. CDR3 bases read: TGTGCCAGCTCTCTTTACAGGGTTGGGGACACCCAGTAC. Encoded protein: CASSLYRVGDTQY. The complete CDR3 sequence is CASSLYRVGDTQYF.

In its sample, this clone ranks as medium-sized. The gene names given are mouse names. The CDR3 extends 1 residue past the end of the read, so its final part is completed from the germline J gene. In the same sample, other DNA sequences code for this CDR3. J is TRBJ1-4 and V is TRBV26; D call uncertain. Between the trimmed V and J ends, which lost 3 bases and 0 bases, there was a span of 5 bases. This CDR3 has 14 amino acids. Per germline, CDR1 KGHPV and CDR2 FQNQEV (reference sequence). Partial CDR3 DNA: TGTGCCAGCAGTCTACAAATTTCCAACGAAAGATTATTT. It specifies CASSLQISNERLF. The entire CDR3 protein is CASSLQISNERLFF.